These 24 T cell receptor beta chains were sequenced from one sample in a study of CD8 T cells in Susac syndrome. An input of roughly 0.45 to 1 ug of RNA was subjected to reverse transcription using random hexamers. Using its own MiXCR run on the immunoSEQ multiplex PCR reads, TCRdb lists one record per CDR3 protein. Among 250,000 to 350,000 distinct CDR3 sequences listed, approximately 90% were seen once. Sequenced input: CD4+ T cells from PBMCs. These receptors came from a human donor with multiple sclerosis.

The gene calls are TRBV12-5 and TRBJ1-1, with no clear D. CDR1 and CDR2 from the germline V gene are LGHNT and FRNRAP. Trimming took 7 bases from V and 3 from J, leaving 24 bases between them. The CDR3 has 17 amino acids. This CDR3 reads CASVPPGAARTHTEAFF. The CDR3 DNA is TGTGCTAGTGTCCCCCCCGGCGCCGCTCGAACCCACACTGAAGCTTTCTTT.

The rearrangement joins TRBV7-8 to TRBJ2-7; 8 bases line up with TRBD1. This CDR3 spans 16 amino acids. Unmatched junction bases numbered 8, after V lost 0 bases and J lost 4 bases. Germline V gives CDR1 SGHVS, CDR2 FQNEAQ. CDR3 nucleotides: TGTGCCAGCAGCTTAGCCGGGCCAGGGGGCTGGTACGAGCAGTACTTC. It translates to CASSLAGPGGWYEQYF.

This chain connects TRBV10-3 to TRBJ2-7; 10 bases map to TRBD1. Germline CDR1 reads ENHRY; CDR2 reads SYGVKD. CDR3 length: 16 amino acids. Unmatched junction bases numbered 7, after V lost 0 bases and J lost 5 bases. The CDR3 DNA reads TGTGCCATCAGTGAGTCCGGGACAGGGGAAAGCAACGAGCAGTACTTC. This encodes CAISESGTGESNEQYF.

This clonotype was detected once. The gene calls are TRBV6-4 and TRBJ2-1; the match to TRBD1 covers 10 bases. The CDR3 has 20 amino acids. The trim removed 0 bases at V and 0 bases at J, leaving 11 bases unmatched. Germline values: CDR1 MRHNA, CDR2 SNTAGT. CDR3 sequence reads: CASSDSRGTGAVSSYNEQFF. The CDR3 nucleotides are TGTGCCAGCAGTGACTCAAGAGGGACAGGGGCCGTCAGCTCCTACAATGAGCAGTTCTTC.

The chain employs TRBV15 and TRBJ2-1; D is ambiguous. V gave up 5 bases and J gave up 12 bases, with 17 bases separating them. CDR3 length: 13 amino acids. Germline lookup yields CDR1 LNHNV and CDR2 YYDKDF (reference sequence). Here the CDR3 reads CATSLEKGLGQFF. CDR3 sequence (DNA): TGTGCCACCAGCCTTGAGAAGGGATTGGGGCAGTTCTTC.

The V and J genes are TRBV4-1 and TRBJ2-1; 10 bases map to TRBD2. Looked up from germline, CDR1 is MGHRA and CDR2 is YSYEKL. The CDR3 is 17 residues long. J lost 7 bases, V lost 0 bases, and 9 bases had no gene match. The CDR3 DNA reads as TGCGCCAGCAGCCAAGATCGGGCTAGCGGGAGCCTTAATGAGCAGTTCTTC. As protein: CASSQDRASGSLNEQFF.

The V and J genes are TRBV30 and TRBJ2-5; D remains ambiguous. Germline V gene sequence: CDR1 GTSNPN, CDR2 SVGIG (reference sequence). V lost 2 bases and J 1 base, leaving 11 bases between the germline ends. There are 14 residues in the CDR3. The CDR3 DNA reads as TGTGCCTGGAGTCCGGGTACGTTCCAAGAGACCCAGTACTTC. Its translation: CAWSPGTFQETQYF.

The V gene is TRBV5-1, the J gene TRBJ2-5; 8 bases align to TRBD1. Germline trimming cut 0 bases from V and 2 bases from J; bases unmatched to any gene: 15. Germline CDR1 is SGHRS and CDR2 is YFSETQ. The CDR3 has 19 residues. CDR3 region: CASSLVPLRGRGGQETQYF. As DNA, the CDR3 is TGCGCCAGCAGCTTGGTTCCCCTCAGGGGGCGCGGAGGGCAAGAGACCCAGTACTTC.

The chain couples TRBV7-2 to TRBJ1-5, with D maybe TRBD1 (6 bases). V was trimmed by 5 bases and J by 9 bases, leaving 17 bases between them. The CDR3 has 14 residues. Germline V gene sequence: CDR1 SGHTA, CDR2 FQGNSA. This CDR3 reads CASSPRRGRGPQHF. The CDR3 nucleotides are TGTGCCAGCAGCCCCCGCAGGGGAAGAGGGCCCCAGCATTTT.

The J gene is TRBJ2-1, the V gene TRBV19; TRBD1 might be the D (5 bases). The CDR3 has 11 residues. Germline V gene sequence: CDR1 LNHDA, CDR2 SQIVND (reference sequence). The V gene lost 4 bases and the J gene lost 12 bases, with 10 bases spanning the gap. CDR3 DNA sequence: TGTGCCAGTAGTACGCAGGGTAGGCAGTTCTTC. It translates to CASSTQGRQFF. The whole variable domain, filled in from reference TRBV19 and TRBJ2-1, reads DGGITQSPKYLFRKEGQNVTLSCEQNLNHDAMYWYRQDPGQGLRLIYYSQIVNDFQKGDIAEGYSVSREKKESFPLTVTSAQKNPTAFYLCASSTQGRQFFGPGTRLTVL.

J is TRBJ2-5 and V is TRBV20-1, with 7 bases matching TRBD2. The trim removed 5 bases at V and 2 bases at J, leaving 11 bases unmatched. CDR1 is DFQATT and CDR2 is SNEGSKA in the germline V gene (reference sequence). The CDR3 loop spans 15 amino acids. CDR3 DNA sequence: TGCAGTGCTCCCCAAGCCCAGCGGGGACAAGAGACCCAGTACTTC. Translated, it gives CSAPQAQRGQETQYF.

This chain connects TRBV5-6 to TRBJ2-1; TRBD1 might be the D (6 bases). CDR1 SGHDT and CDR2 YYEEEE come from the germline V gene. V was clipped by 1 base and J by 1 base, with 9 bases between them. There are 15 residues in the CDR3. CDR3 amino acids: CASSLTGLSYNEQFF. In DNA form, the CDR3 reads TGTGCCAGCAGCTTGACAGGGCTTTCCTACAATGAGCAGTTCTTC.

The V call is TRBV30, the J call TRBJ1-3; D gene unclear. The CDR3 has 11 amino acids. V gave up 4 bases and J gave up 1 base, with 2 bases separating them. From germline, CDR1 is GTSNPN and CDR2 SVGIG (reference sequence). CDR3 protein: CAWTSGNTIYF. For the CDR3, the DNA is TGTGCCTGGACATCTGGAAACACCATATATTTT.

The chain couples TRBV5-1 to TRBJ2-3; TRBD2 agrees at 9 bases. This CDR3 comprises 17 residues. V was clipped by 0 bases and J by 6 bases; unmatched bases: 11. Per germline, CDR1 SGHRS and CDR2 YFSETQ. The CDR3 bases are TGCGCCAGCAGCTTGGGGGGGTTAGCGGGGGCGATGGATACGCAGTATTTT. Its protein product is CASSLGGLAGAMDTQYF. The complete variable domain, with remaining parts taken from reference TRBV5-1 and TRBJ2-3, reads KAGVTQTPRYLIKTRGQQVTLSCSPISGHRSVSWYQQTPGQGLQFLFEYFSETQRNKGNFPGRFSGRQFSNSRSEMNVSTLELGDSALYLCASSLGGLAGAMDTQYFGPGTRLTVL.

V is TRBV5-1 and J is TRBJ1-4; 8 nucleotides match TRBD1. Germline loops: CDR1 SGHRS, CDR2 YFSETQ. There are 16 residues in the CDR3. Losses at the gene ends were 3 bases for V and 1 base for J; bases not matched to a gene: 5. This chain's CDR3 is CASSWTGTGTNEKLFF. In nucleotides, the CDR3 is TGCGCCAGCAGCTGGACGGGGACAGGAACTAATGAAAAACTGTTTTTT. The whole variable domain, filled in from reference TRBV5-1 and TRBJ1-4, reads KAGVTQTPRYLIKTRGQQVTLSCSPISGHRSVSWYQQTPGQGLQFLFEYFSETQRNKGNFPGRFSGRQFSNSRSEMNVSTLELGDSALYLCASSWTGTGTNEKLFFGSGTQLSVL.

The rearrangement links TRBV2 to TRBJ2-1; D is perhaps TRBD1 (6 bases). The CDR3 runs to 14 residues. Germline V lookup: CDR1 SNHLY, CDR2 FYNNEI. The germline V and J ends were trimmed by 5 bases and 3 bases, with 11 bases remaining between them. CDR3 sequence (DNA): TGTGCCAGCAGTCTACAGGGTTACTACAATGAGCAGTTCTTC. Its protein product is CASSLQGYYNEQFF.

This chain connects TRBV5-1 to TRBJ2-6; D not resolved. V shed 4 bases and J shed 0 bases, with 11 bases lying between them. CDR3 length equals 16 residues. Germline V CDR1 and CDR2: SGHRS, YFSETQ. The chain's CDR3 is CASSRSRDSGANVLTF. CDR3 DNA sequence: TGCGCCAGCAGCCGATCTAGGGACTCTGGGGCCAACGTCCTGACTTTC.

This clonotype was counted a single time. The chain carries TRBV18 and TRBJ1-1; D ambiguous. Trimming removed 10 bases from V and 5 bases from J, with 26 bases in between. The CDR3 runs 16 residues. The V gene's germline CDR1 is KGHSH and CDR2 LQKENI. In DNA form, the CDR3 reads TGTGCCACAACCTACAACTACGCTTGGAGTGGAACTGAAGCTTTCTTT. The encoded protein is CATTYNYAWSGTEAFF.

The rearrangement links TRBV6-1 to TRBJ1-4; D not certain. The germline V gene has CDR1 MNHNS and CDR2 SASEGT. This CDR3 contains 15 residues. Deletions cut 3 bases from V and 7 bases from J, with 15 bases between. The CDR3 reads CASSELTYSSEKLFF. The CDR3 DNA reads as TGTGCCAGCAGTGAGTTGACGTACTCAAGTGAAAAACTGTTTTTT.

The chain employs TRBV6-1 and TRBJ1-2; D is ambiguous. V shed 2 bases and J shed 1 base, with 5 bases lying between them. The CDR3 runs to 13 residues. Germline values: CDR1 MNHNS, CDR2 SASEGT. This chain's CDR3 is CASSERDNYGYTF. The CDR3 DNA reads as TGTGCCAGCAGTGAACGGGATAACTATGGCTACACCTTC.

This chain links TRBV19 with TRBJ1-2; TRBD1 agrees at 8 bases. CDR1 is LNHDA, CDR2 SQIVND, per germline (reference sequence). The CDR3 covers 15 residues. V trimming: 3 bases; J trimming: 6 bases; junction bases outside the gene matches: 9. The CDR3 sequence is CASSINEQGANGYTF. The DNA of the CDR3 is TGTGCCAGTAGTATTAATGAGCAGGGGGCGAATGGCTACACCTTC.

CDR3 nucleotides: TGTGCCAGCAGCTTCAGCAGCAGCACCGGGGAGCTGTTTTTT. It codes for CASSFSSSTGELFF. The chain links TRBV5-4 to TRBJ2-2; no clear D gene. CDR1 and CDR2 from the germline V gene are SGHNT and YYREEE (reference sequence). The V end lost 2 bases, the J end lost 4 bases, and 9 bases lay between the germline ends. The CDR3 contains 14 residues. Looking up the rest from reference TRBV5-4 and TRBJ2-2 gives the full variable domain: ETGVTQSPTHLIKTRGQQVTLRCSSQSGHNTVSWYQQALGQGPQFIFQYYREEENGRGNFPPRFSGLQFPNYSSELNVNALELDDSALYLCASSFSSSTGELFFGEGSRLTVL.

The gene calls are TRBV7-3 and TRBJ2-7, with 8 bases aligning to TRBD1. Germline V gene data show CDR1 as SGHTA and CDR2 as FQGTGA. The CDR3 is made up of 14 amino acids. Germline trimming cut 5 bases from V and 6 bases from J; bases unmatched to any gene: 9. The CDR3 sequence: CASSPGQVTSEQYF. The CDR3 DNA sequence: TGTGCCAGCAGCCCGGGACAGGTAACATCCGAGCAGTACTTC.

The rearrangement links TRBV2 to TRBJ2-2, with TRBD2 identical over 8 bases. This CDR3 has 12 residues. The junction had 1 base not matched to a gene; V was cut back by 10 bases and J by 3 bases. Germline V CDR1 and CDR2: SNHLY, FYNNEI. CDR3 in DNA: TGTGCCACTAGCGGGTACACCGGGGAGCTGTTTTTT. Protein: CATSGYTGELFF.